Listed below are T cell receptor beta chains from one sample, sequenced in a study of cytomegalovirus exposure and HLA in healthy donors. TCRdb's copy holds only in-frame clones and misses some; the assay was immunoSEQ multiplex PCR. The repertoire holds under 400,000 clones, with 86% as singletons. Material for sequencing was PBMCs. These receptor sequences come from a woman in her late teens or twenties in good health and CMV-seronegative. Both conserved end residues are trimmed from each CDR3. Size tells how often a clone was seen (once, few, many) or the class of an expanded clone, and some rows leave it out.

TRBV5-1,TRBJ1-2,-,ASSYPVQGGNYGYT
TRBV28,TRBJ2-7,-,ASSLYAGGEQY
TRBV11-3,TRBJ2-5,-,ASSPGTGHETQY
TRBV11-3,TRBJ2-3,once,ASSYGLDRGNTQY
TRBV7-9,TRBJ2-1,-,ASSARTSGSMNEQF
TRBV5-1,TRBJ2-6,-,ASTHETGGTGANVLT
TRBV20-1,TRBJ2-7,-,SASPSYEQY
TRBV5-4,TRBJ1-6,-,ASSSARYNSPLH
TRBV2,TRBJ2-7,-,ASSYGQSYEQY
TRBV2,TRBJ2-4,-,ASRWTGTKNIQY
TRBV4-1,TRBJ2-7,few,ASSQPGQGVYEQY
TRBV6-1,TRBJ1-5,-,ASSGEDYSNQPQH
TRBV7-9,TRBJ2-2,-,ASSLRGTSQNTGELF
TRBV5-1,TRBJ1-1,-,ASRGRTEAF
TRBV19,TRBJ1-2,once,ASRLGAGGYT
TRBV5-1,TRBJ2-7,-,ASSLATVNEQY
TRBV7-9,TRBJ2-1,-,ASSPGTSGLDNEQF
TRBV5-6,TRBJ2-1,-,ASSLSGLVSNEQF
TRBV6-1,TRBJ2-5,few,ASSDARGRGETQY
TRBV11-2,TRBJ1-1,-,ASSLGTGTKAF
TRBV4-1,TRBJ2-1,-,ASRSGQATYNEQF
TRBV9,TRBJ2-5,-,ASSANPPGLSQETQY
TRBV2,TRBJ1-4,-,ASSENPLARQGNEKLF
TRBV19,TRBJ1-5,-,ASSIRTDSNQPQH
TRBV5-4,TRBJ1-1,-,ASSSGQGVEAF
TRBV6-5,TRBJ2-1,-,ASKPGGHEQF
TRBV27,TRBJ2-7,-,ASSSPFTEGYEQY
TRBV7-9,TRBJ1-5,-,ASSSTSNNQPQH
TRBV27,TRBJ2-7,-,ASSLNRVSSYEQY
TRBV2,TRBJ1-4,-,ASRVQGATNEKLF
TRBV2,TRBJ2-2,-,ASSEGTRGNTGELF
TRBV27,TRBJ2-3,-,ASSSSGRVWDTQY
TRBV27,TRBJ2-7,-,ASSFTGAGYEQY
TRBV6-6,TRBJ2-7,-,ASSYSGGEQY
TRBV25-1,TRBJ1-5,-,ASSWSGRNQPQH
TRBV15,TRBJ1-5,-,ATSLDRDQPQH
TRBV23-1,TRBJ1-2,-,ASRLPETDTNYGYT
TRBV11-2,TRBJ2-3,-,ASSIERGGTDTQY
TRBV27,TRBJ2-1,-,ASSSLASHMDEQF
TRBV9,TRBJ2-1,-,ASSDLSTSGDNEQF
TRBV6-1,TRBJ2-6,-,AGQGSGANVLT
TRBV6-5,TRBJ1-2,-,ASSDPTGVAYGYT
TRBV11-2,TRBJ2-5,-,ASSPGTGGQETQY
TRBV27,TRBJ1-4,-,ASSRGHTNEKLF
TRBV9,TRBJ2-5,-,ASSLSTSGAQETQY
TRBV27,TRBJ2-1,-,ASNYLGGSSNEQF
TRBV30,TRBJ2-3,-,AWSNSGHRTDTQY
TRBV30,TRBJ1-2,-,AWSLEGRRYGYT
TRBV28,TRBJ1-2,few,ASSLAGANYGYT
TRBV2,TRBJ2-7,-,ASSEWGLAADVSYEQY
TRBV6-5,TRBJ1-4,-,ASSPLTGEKLF
TRBV27,TRBJ2-7,-,ASSPRDSEQY
TRBV5-3,TRBJ1-2,once,ARSAVPGVMVYGYT
TRBV11-2,TRBJ2-7,-,ASSRGSGRDGP
TRBV5-1,TRBJ1-2,-,ASSLYPPGKGLGYT